These 10 T cell receptor beta chains were sequenced from one sample in a study of PD-1 blockade in classical Hodgkin lymphoma. Only in-frame clones appear in the TCRdb table, and some are missing; sequencing was by immunoSEQ multiplex PCR. The sample holds about 85,000 clones, around nine tenths seen once. Autologous stem cell transplantation was followed by relapse in every patient, and brentuximab vedotin exposure varied. Specimen: peripheral blood mononuclear cells (PBMCs), collected before the second cycle of nivolumab. The receptors derive from a human donor with classical Hodgkin lymphoma.

This clone came up a few times. The chain is built from TRBV5-6 and TRBJ1-2; D remains ambiguous. Looked up from germline, CDR1 is SGHDT and CDR2 is YYEEEE. V was shortened by 2 bases and J by 3 bases, with 11 bases between the two germline ends. This CDR3 contains 14 residues. Here the CDR3 reads CASSFTRVDYGYTF. CDR3 sequence (DNA): TGTGCCAGCAGCTTTACGAGGGTTGACTATGGCTACACCTTC.

This clone was counted a single time. The chain combines TRBV7-9 with TRBJ2-5; D remains ambiguous. This CDR3 has 11 residues. The V and J ends lost 4 bases and 9 bases respectively, with 9 bases between them. Germline V gives CDR1 SEHNR, CDR2 FQNEAQ (reference sequence). The CDR3 DNA follows: TGTGCCAGCAGCTACTCCCTATCCCAGTACTTC. It specifies CASSYSLSQYF.

This clone was detected only once. The chain uses TRBV28 and TRBJ2-3; maybe TRBD2 (7 bases). Trimming stripped 8 bases from V and 3 bases from J, with 15 bases between. This CDR3 has 14 residues. CDR1 and CDR2 (germline): MDHEN, SYDVKM. CDR3 bases: TGTGCCAGCCAAAGCGGGACAATGACAGATACGCAGTATTTT. Translated: CASQSGTMTDTQYF.

The chain couples TRBV10-2 to TRBJ2-7, with D possibly TRBD1 on 8 matching bases. The CDR3 extends over 17 amino acids. Trimming shortened V by 3 bases and J by 0 bases, and 18 bases separated the two germline ends. The germline V gene has CDR1 WSHSY and CDR2 SAAADI. The CDR3 region has the DNA TGCGCCAGCAGTGATCGGGGGGACAGGACGAGCTCCTACGAGCAGTACTTC. It yields the protein CASSDRGDRTSSYEQYF.

The V and J genes are TRBV29-1 and TRBJ2-7; 10 bases line up with TRBD1. V lost 7 bases and J lost 3; bases outside the gene matches: 9. This CDR3 region has 14 residues. The V gene's germline CDR1 is SQVTM and CDR2 ANQGSEA. The CDR3 nucleotides are TGCAGCGCTTGGGGGACAGGGGAGGACTACGAGCAGTACTTC. Its translation is CSAWGTGEDYEQYF.

This clone was counted once. This chain connects TRBV5-1 to TRBJ2-1, with TRBD2 matching 7 bases. Unmatched junction bases numbered 3, after V lost 0 bases and J lost 3 bases. Per the germline V gene, CDR1 is SGHRS and CDR2 is YFSETQ. The CDR3 has 15 residues. CDR3 amino acids: CASSLDSGVYNEQFF. CDR3 sequence (DNA): TGCGCCAGCAGCTTGGACAGCGGGGTCTACAATGAGCAGTTCTTC.

The chain combines TRBV19 with TRBJ1-2, with D uncertain. Germline V gene lookup returns CDR1 LNHDA and CDR2 SQIVND (reference sequence). The CDR3 runs to 13 residues. Trimming took off 2 bases at V and 4 bases at J, with 8 bases between the two ends. The CDR3 DNA follows: TGTGCCAGTAGTATAACTTTCAGCTATGGCTACACCTTC. The encoded protein is CASSITFSYGYTF.

The rearrangement joins TRBV5-4 to TRBJ1-1; D is perhaps TRBD1 (5 bases). There are 14 residues in the CDR3. Trimming took off 1 base at V and 5 bases at J, with 12 bases between the two ends. Germline lookup yields CDR1 SGHNT and CDR2 YYREEE (reference sequence). For the CDR3, the DNA is TGTGCCAGCAGCTTGCAGGGTATGGGTACTGAAGCTTTCTTT. Its protein is CASSLQGMGTEAFF.

This rearrangement joins TRBV9 to TRBJ2-3; weak D call: TRBD2 (6 bases). CDR3 length: 16 amino acids. The germline CDR1 and CDR2 sequences are SGDLS and YYNGEE. Trimming left V 3 bases short and J 2 bases short, with 16 bases between. The CDR3 bases are TGTGCCAGCAGCGCTCCCGGGACTCAAGTCACAGATACGCAGTATTTT. Encoded protein: CASSAPGTQVTDTQYF.

CDR3 region: CASSVKPDRRETQYF. The CDR3 DNA follows: TGTGCCAGCAGTGTAAAGCCGGACAGGCGAGAGACCCAGTACTTC. The chain joins TRBV28 to TRBJ2-5; 7 bases line up with TRBD1. Looked up from germline, CDR1 is MDHEN and CDR2 is SYDVKM. The V and J ends lost 5 bases and 4 bases, in that order; junction bases with no gene match: 10. The CDR3 contains 15 residues.